This T cell receptor beta chain was recorded in a study of OX40 agonist ivuxolimab in advanced cancers. For the study at large: Patients received ivuxolimab, an agonistic anti-OX40 (CD134) antibody. Each patient was given ivuxolimab into a vein every 2 weeks, at 0.01 to 10 mg/kg. Findings of the study overall: In the expanded peripheral T cells, antigen specificity was never determined. There was clonal expansion of CD4+ and CD8+ blood T cells by week 6 at 0.1 to 3.0 mg/kg.

The CDR3 runs 15 residues. CDR1 is SGHRS and CDR2 is YFSETQ in the germline V gene. Concerning this clone: As yet, its antigen is unknown.

The data were produced by immunoSEQ multiplex PCR, yet TCRdb's version contains in-frame clones alone and is incomplete. In the table there are fewer than 35,000 clones, 80% to 85% of which are singletons. The gene calls are TRBV5-1 and TRBJ2-5; unclear D gene. The DNA end lines up better with TRBJ2-7; the J call may be wrong. This sample comprised CD4+ or CD8+ T cells sorted from blood, obtained in a trial of the OX40 agonist ivuxolimab. This TCR derives from an adult with an advanced solid tumor such as melanoma, head and neck, liver or kidney cancer. CDR3 nucleotides: TGCGCCAGCAGCTTGACTGCTGGTGGGTCGGGCGAGCAGTACTTC. Translating it yields CASSLTAGGSGEQYF.